This TCR beta chain was obtained from a study of cytomegalovirus exposure and HLA in healthy donors. Germline trimming cut 2 bases from V and 8 bases from J; bases unmatched to any gene: 12. The germline V gene encodes CDR1 SGHRS and CDR2 YFSETQ. The CDR3 contains 15 residues. Primers for the PCR totalled 60 Vbeta and 13 Jbeta. The assay was immunoSEQ multiplex PCR, and TCRdb's table has in-frame clones only and misses some. This repertoire shows 200,000 or so clones, more than 60% found once; its top ten account for less than 2%. The chain carries TRBV5-1 and TRBJ1-1, with 7 positions matching TRBD1. What was sequenced was PBMCs. The receptor was isolated from a man aged 50-59 years in good health and CMV-seronegative. In DNA form, the CDR3 reads TGCGCCAGCAGCTTTACGGGACAGATGGGCTTGGAAGCTTTCTTT. Protein sequence: CASSFTGQMGLEAFF.